The 2 T cell receptor beta chains given below trace back to one sample, sequenced in a study of T cells in tuberculosis. Sequencing used immunoSEQ multiplex PCR; TCRdb keeps in-frame clones, though not all of them. The profile shows tens of thousands of clones, about 85% of them singletons. The time point was: new active TB diagnosis, blood taken before or within 7 days of starting treatment. This sample comprised PBMCs, obtained at tuberculosis diagnosis. The receptors shown here come from an adult with tuberculosis.

The chain has TRBV9 and TRBJ1-4, with 7 bases matching TRBD1. V was pared by 0 bases and J by 7 bases, with 6 bases of the junction left unmatched. Germline CDR1 is SGDLS and CDR2 is YYNGEE. The CDR3 totals 15 residues. This CDR3 reads CASSVAWQGGEKLFF. The CDR3 DNA is TGTGCCAGCAGCGTAGCTTGGCAGGGGGGTGAAAAACTGTTTTTT.

V and J are TRBV2 and TRBJ1-2; D is perhaps TRBD1 (5 bases). Trimming left V 7 bases short and J 9 bases short, with 15 bases between. The CDR3 consists of 12 residues. CDR1 is SNHLY and CDR2 is FYNNEI in the germline V gene. The CDR3 DNA is TGTGCCAGCACCCGGGACTTGGGCCGCTACACCTTC. Its translation is CASTRDLGRYTF.